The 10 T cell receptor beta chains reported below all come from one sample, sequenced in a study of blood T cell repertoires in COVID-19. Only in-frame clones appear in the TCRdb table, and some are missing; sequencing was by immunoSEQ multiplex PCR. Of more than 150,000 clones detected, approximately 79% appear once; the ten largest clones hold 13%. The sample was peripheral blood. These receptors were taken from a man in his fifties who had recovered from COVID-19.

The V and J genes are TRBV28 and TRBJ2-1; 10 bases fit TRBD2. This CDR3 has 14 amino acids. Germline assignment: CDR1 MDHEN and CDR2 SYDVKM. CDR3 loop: CGSGRADSYNEQFF. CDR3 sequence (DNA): TGTGGAAGCGGGAGGGCCGACTCCTACAATGAGCAGTTCTTC.

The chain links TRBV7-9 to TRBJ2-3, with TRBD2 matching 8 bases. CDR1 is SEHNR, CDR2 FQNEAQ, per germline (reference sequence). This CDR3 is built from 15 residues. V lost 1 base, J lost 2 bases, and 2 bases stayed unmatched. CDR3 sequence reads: CASSLGGGNTDTQYF. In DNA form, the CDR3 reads TGTGCCAGCAGCTTAGGCGGGGGGAACACAGATACGCAGTATTTT.

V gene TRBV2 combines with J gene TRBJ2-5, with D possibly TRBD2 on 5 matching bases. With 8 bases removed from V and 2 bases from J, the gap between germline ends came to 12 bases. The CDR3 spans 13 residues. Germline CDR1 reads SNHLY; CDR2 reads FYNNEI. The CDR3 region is CASSRTGQETQYF. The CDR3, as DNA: TGTGCCAGCTCCCGGACGGGACAAGAGACCCAGTACTTC.

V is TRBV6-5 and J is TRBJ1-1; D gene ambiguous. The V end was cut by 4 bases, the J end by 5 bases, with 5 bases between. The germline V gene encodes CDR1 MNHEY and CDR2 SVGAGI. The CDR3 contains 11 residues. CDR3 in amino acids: CASSSVTEAFF. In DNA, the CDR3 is TGTGCCAGCAGTTCAGTAACTGAAGCTTTCTTT.

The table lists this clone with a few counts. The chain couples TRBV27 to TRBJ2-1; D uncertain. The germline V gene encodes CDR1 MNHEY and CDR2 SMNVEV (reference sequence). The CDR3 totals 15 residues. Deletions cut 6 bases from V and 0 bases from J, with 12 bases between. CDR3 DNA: TGTGCCAGCAGACCTACCCCCCGCTCCTACAATGAGCAGTTCTTC. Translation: CASRPTPRSYNEQFF.

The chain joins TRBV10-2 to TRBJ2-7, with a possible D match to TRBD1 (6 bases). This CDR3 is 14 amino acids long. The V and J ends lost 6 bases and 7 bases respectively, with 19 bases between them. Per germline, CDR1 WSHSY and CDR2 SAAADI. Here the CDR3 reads CASRAGVASGEQYF. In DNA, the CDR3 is TGCGCCAGCAGAGCAGGGGTCGCATCGGGGGAGCAGTACTTC.

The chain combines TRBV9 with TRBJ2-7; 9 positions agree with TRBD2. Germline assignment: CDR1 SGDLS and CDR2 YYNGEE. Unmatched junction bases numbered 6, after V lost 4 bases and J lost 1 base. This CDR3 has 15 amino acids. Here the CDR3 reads CASSSGLAPSYEQYF. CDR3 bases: TGTGCCAGCAGCTCCGGACTAGCGCCATCCTACGAGCAGTACTTC.

CDR3 protein: CSVGLQGAATEAFF. The CDR3 DNA reads TGCAGCGTGGGGCTACAGGGGGCGGCCACTGAAGCTTTCTTT. The V call is TRBV29-1, the J call TRBJ1-1, with TRBD1 matching 9 bases. Germline assignment: CDR1 SQVTM and CDR2 ANQGSEA. CDR3 size: 14 residues. After removal of 6 bases from V and 4 bases from J, the junction contained 9 bases not matched to a gene.

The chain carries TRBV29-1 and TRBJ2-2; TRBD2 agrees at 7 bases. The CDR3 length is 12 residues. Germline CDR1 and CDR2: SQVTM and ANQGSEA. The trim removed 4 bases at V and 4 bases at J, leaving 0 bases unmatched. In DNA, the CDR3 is TGCAGCGTTGGGGGGGGCACCGGGGAGCTGTTTTTT. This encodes CSVGGGTGELFF.

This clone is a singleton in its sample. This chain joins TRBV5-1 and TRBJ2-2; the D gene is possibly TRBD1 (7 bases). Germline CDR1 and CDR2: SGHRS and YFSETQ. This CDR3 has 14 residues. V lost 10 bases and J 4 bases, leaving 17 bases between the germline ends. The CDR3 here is CAGRGTVGTGELFF. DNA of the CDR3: TGCGCCGGCCGCGGGACAGTGGGCACCGGGGAGCTGTTTTTT.